The 3 T cell receptor beta chains presented below share a single source sample, sequenced in a study of blood T cell repertoires in COVID-19. Assay used: immunoSEQ multiplex PCR; TCRdb lists only in-frame clones, some missing. The data contain approximately 82,000 clones, 80% to 90% of them singletons. The sample comprised PBMCs or T cells enriched from blood (not recorded which). These receptors all stem from a woman in her forties or fifties with acute COVID-19.

This clone occurred once. The genes are TRBV5-8 and TRBJ2-2; 7 positions agree with TRBD2. Germline CDR1 and CDR2: SGHTS and YDEGEE. The CDR3 is 15 residues long. V was pared by 2 bases and J by 3 bases, with 4 bases of the junction left unmatched. CDR3 region: CASSLREGDTGELFF. CDR3 nucleotide sequence: TGTGCCAGCAGCTTAAGGGAGGGTGACACCGGGGAGCTGTTTTTT.

The chain joins TRBV18 to TRBJ1-1, with TRBD1 as a possible D gene (6 bases). The V gene's germline CDR1 is KGHSH and CDR2 LQKENI. Trimming stripped 3 bases from V and 5 bases from J, with 13 bases between. The CDR3 has 14 residues. The CDR3 spells CASSPDSVSTEAFF. CDR3 bases: TGTGCCAGCTCACCGGACAGTGTTTCAACTGAAGCTTTCTTT. Based on the CDR3 plus reference TRBV18 and TRBJ1-1, the full variable domain is NAGVMQNPRHLVRRRGQEARLRCSPMKGHSHVYWYRQLPEEGLKFMVYLQKENIIDESGMPKERFSAEFPKEGPSILRIQQVVRGDSAAYFCASSPDSVSTEAFFGQGTRLTVV.

This chain links TRBV10-3 with TRBJ2-1; D remains unclear. Germline lookup yields CDR1 ENHRY and CDR2 SYGVKD. Between the trimmed V and J ends, which lost 5 bases and 9 bases, there was a span of 11 bases. This CDR3 region has 12 residues. In DNA form, the CDR3 reads TGTGCCATCAGTTTCGAGATTGGTGAGCAGTTCTTC. It encodes CAISFEIGEQFF.